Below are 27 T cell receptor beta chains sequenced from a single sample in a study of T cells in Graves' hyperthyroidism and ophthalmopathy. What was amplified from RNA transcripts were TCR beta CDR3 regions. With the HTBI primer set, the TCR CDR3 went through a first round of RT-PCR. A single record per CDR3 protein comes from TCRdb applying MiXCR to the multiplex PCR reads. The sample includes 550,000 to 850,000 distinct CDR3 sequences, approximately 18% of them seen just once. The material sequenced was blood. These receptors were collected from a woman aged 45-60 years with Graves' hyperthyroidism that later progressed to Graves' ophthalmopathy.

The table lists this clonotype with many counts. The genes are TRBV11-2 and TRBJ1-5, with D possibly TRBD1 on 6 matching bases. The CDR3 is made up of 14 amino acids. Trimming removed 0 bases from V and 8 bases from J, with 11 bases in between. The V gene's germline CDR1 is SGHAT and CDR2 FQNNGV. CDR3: CASSLDLNREPQHF. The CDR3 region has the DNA TGTGCCAGCAGCTTAGATCTTAACAGGGAGCCCCAGCATTTT.

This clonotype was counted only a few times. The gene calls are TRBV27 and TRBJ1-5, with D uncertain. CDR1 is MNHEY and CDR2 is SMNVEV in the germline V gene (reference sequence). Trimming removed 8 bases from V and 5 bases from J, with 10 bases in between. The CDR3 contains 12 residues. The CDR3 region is CASGQLDQPQHF. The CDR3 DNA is TGTGCCAGCGGGCAGCTAGATCAGCCCCAGCATTTT.

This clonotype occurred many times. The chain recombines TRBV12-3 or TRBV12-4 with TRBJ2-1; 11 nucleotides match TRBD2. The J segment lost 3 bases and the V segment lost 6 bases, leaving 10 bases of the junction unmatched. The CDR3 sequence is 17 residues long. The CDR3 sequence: CASSPVSGGANYNEQFF. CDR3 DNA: TGTGCCAGCAGCCCCGTTAGCGGGGGGGCTAACTACAATGAGCAGTTCTTC.

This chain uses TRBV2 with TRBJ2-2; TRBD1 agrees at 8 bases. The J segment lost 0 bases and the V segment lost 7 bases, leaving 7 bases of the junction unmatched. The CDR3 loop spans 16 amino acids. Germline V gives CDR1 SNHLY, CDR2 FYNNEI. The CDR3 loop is CASTKDRGSNTGELFF. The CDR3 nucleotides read TGTGCCAGCACCAAAGACAGGGGATCGAACACCGGGGAGCTGTTTTTT. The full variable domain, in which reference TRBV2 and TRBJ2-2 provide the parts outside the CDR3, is EPEVTQTPSHQVTQMGQEVILRCVPISNHLYFYWYRQILGQKVEFLVSFYNNEISEKSEIFDDQFSVERPDGSNFTLKIRSTKLEDSAMYFCASTKDRGSNTGELFFGEGSRLTVL.

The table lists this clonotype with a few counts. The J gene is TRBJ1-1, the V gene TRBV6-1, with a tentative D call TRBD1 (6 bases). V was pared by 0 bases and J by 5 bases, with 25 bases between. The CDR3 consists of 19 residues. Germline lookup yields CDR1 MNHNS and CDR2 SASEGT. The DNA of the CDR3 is TGTGCCAGCAGTGAAGCGCTTCGAGGGGGGCACCGAAGGGGGACTGAAGCTTTCTTT. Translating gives CASSEALRGGHRRGTEAFF.

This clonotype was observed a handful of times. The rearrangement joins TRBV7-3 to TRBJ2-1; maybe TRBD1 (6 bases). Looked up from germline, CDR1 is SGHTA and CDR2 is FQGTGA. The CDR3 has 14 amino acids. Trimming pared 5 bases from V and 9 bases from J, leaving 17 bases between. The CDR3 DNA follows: TGTGCCAGCAGCCCGGGACACGGCCCGGGTGAGCAGTTCTTC. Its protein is CASSPGHGPGEQFF.

The CDR3 reads CASSLHWGSSGNTIYF. CDR3 DNA sequence: TGTGCCAGCAGTCTCCACTGGGGTTCCTCTGGAAACACCATATATTTT. The rearrangement joins TRBV28 to TRBJ1-3; no clear D gene. Trimming shortened V by 5 bases and J by 0 bases, and 14 bases separated the two germline ends. The CDR3 totals 16 residues. CDR1 is MDHEN, CDR2 SYDVKM, per germline.

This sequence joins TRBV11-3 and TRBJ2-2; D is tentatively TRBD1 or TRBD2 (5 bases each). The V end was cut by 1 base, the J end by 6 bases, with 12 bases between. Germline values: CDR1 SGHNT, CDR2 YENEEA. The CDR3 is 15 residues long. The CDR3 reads CASSLGGRESGELFF. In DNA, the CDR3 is TGTGCCAGCAGCTTAGGGGGCAGGGAGTCCGGGGAGCTGTTTTTT.

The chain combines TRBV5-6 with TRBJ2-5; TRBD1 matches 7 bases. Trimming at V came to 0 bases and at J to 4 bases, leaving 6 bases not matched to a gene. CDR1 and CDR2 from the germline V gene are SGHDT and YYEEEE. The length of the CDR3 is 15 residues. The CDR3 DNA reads TGTGCCAGCAGCTTGGAGACAGGGCACACAGAGACCCAGTACTTC. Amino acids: CASSLETGHTETQYF.

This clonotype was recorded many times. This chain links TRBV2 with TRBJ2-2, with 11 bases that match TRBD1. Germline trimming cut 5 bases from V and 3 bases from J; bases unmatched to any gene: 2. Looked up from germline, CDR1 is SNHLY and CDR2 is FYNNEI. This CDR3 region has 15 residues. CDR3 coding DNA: TGTGCCAGCAGTCAGGACAGGGGGCACACCGGGGAGCTGTTTTTT. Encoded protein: CASSQDRGHTGELFF.

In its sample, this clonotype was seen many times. The CDR3, as DNA: TGTGCCTGGAGTGTACCAGGGGGCTTTACTGAAGCTTTCTTT. Amino acids: CAWSVPGGFTEAFF. The genes are TRBV30 and TRBJ1-1; TRBD1 agrees at 8 bases. V dropped 0 bases and J dropped 5; count of bases not matched to a gene: 5. Germline-derived CDR1 and CDR2 are GTSNPN and SVGIG (reference sequence). The CDR3 runs 14 residues.

The DNA of the CDR3 is TGTGCCAGCAGTTACTTGGGTTTAGAGGGAGAGTATGGCTACACCTTC. This encodes CASSYLGLEGEYGYTF. The chain is built from TRBV6-6 and TRBJ1-2; no clear D gene. CDR1 is MNHNY and CDR2 is SVGAGI in the germline V gene (reference sequence). The CDR3 length is 16 residues. Trimming removed 1 base at V and 5 bases at J, with 17 bases between.

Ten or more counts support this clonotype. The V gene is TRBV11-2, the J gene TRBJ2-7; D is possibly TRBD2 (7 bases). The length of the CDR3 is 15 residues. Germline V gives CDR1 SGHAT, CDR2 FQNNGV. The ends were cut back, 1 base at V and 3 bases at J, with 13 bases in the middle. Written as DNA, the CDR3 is TGTGCCAGCAGCTTAGCGGGGGGCACACTCTACGAGCAGTACTTC. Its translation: CASSLAGGTLYEQYF.

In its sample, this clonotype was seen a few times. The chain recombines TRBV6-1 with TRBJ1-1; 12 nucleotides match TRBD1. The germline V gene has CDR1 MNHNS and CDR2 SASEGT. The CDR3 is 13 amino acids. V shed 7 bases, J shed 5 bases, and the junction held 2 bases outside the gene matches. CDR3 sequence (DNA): TGTGCCAGCAAGGGACAGGGGGCGACTGAAGCTTTCTTT. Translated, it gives CASKGQGATEAFF.

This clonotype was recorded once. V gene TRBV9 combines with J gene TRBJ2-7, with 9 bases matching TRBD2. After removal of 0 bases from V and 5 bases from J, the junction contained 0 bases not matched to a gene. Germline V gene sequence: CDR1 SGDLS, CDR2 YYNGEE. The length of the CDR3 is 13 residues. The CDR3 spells CASSVGGGDEQYF. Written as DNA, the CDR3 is TGTGCCAGCAGCGTAGGCGGGGGGGACGAGCAGTACTTC.

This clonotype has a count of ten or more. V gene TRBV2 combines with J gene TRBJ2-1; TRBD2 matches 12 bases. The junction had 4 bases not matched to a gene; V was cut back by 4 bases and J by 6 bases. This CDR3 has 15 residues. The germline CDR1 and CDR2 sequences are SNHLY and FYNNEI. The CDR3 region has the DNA TGTGCCAGCAGTGGGCTAGCGGGGGGGTTCAATGAGCAGTTCTTC. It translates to CASSGLAGGFNEQFF.

CDR3 residues: CSASPLAGGSRETQYF. The CDR3 region has the DNA TGCAGTGCGAGCCCGCTAGCGGGGGGATCCCGGGAGACCCAGTACTTC. The chain has TRBV20-1 and TRBJ2-5, with 11 positions matching TRBD2. The CDR3 length is 16 residues. V lost 6 bases and J lost 5; bases outside the gene matches: 14. Germline V gene lookup returns CDR1 DFQATT and CDR2 SNEGSKA (reference sequence).

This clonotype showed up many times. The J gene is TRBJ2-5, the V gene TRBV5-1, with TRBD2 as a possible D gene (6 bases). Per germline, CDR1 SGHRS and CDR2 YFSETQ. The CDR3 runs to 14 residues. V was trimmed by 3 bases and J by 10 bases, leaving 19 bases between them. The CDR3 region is CASSSSGLQNIQYF. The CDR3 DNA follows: TGCGCCAGCAGCTCCTCGGGACTCCAGAATATCCAGTACTTC. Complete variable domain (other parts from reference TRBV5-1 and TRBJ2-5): KAGVTQTPRYLIKTRGQQVTLSCSPISGHRSVSWYQQTPGQGLQFLFEYFSETQRNKGNFPGRFSGRQFSNSRSEMNVSTLELGDSALYLCASSSSGLQNIQYFGPGTRLLVL.

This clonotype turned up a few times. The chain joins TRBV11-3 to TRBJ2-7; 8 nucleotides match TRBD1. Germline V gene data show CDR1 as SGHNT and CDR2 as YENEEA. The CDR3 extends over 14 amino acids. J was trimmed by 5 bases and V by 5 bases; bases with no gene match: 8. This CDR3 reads CASSTRDRTNEQYF. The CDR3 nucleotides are TGTGCCAGCAGCACACGGGACAGGACCAACGAGCAGTACTTC. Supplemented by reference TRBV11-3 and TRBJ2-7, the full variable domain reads EAGVVQSPRYKIIEKKQPVAFWCNPISGHNTLYWYLQNLGQGPELLIRYENEEAVDDSQLPKDRFSAERLKGVDSTLKIQPAELGDSAVYLCASSTRDRTNEQYFGPGTRLTVT.

The CDR3 DNA reads as TGTGCCATCAGCGGGGACAGGTGGTTTGCCTATGGCTACACCTTC. Amino acid sequence: CAISGDRWFAYGYTF. The chain joins TRBV10-3 to TRBJ1-2, with TRBD1 matching over 8 bases. The CDR3 contains 15 residues. CDR1 ENHRY and CDR2 SYGVKD come from the germline V gene. The V and J ends lost 6 bases and 4 bases, in that order; junction bases with no gene match: 10.

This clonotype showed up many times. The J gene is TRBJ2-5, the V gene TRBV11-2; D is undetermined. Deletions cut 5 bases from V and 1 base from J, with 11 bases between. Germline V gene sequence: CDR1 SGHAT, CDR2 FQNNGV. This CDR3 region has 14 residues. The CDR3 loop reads CASSPRLSQETQYF. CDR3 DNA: TGTGCCAGCAGCCCCCGGTTAAGCCAAGAGACCCAGTACTTC. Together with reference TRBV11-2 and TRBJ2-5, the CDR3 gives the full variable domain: EAGVAQSPRYKIIEKRQSVAFWCNPISGHATLYWYQQILGQGPKLLIQFQNNGVVDDSQLPKDRFSAERLKGVDSTLKIQPAKLEDSAVYLCASSPRLSQETQYFGPGTRLLVL.

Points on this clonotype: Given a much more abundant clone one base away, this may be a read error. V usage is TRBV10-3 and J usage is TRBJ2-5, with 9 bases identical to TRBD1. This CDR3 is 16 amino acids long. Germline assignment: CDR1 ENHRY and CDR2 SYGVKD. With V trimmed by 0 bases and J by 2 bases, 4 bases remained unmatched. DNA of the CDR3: TGTGCCATCAGTGAGTCTCGGACAGGGGAACAAGAGACCCAGTACTTC. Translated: CAISESRTGEQETQYF.

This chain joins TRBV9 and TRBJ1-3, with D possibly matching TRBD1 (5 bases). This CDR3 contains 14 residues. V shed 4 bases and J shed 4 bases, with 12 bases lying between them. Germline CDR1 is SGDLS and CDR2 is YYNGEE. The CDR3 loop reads CASSTRVSGNTIYF. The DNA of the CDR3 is TGTGCCAGCAGCACCAGGGTGTCCGGAAACACCATATATTTT.

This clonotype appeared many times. CDR3 sequence reads: CASSLSGAAETQYF. Written as DNA, the CDR3 is TGTGCCAGCAGCCTCTCCGGAGCGGCAGAGACCCAGTACTTC. J is TRBJ2-5 and V is TRBV3-1, with D possibly being TRBD2 (5 bases). The germline gives CDR1 LGHDT, CDR2 YNNKEL (reference sequence). The V end was cut by 4 bases, the J end by 4 bases, with 13 bases between. The CDR3 has 14 residues.

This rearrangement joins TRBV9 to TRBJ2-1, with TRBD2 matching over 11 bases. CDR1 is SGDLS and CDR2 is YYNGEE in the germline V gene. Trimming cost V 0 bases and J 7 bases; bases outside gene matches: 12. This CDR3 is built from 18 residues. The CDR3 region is CASSVAQLAGDLSNEQFF. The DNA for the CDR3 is TGTGCCAGCAGCGTAGCTCAACTAGCGGGAGACCTTTCGAATGAGCAGTTCTTC. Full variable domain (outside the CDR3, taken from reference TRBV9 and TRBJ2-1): DSGVTQTPKHLITATGQRVTLRCSPRSGDLSVYWYQQSLDQGLQFLIQYYNGEERAKGNILERFSAQQFPDLHSELNLSSLELGDSALYFCASSVAQLAGDLSNEQFFGPGTRLTVL.

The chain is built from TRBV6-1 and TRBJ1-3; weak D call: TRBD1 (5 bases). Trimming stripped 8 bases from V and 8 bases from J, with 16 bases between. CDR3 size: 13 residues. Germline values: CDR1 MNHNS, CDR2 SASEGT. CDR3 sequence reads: CASSPGGAYTIYF. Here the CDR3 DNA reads TGTGCCAGCTCCCCCGGTGGGGCTTACACCATATATTTT.

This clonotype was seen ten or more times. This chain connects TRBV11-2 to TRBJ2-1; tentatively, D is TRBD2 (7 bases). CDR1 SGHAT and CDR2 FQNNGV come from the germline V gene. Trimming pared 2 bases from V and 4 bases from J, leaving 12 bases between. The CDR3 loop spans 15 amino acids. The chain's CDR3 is CASSLTGGAYNEQFF. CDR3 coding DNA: TGTGCCAGCAGCTTAACGGGGGGCGCGTACAATGAGCAGTTCTTC.